This T cell receptor beta chain is from a study of CD8 T cells in Susac syndrome. V lost 3 bases to trimming and J lost 2 bases; unmatched junction nucleotides: 11. CDR1 and CDR2 (germline): DFQATT, SNEGSKA (reference sequence). The CDR3 is made up of 16 amino acids. RNA amounts of about 0.5 to 1 ug underwent reverse transcription with random hexamers. TCRdb recomputed calls from the immunoSEQ multiplex PCR reads with MiXCR, one row per CDR3 protein. The top ten hold around 0.15% of the sample, which has more than 110,000 distinct CDR3 sequences, approximately 95% seen once. This clonotype originated in a human donor with Susac syndrome. The gene calls are TRBV20-1 and TRBJ2-3; 7 nucleotides match TRBD2. Sequencing input: CD4+ T cells from PBMCs. This CDR3 is CSASSPGGGPTDTQYF. As DNA, the CDR3 is TGCAGTGCTAGTTCCCCGGGCGGGGGACCCACAGATACGCAGTATTTT.